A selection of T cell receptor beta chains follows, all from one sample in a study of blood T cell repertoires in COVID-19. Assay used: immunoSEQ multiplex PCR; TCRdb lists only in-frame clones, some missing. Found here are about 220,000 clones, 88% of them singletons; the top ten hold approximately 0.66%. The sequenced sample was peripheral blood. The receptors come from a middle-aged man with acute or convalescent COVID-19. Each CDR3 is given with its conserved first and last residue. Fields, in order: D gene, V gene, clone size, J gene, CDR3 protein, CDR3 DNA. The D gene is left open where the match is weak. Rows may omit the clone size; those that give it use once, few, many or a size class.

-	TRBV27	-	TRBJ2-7	CASSSGSPYAQYF	TGTGCCAGCAGTTCGGGGTCTCCCTACGCGCAGTACTTC
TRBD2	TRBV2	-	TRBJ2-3	CASSTPGLAAVIDTQYF	TGTGCCAGCAGTACCCCGGGACTAGCGGCCGTGATAGATACGCAGTATTTT
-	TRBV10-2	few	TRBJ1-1	CASSESTATEAFF	TGCGCCAGCAGTGAGTCCACAGCTACTGAAGCTTTCTTT
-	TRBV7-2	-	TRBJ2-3	CASSLPPTTDTQYF	TGTGCCAGCAGCTTACCCCCTACCACAGATACGCAGTATTTT
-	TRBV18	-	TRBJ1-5	CASSPAGRGGNQPQHF	TGTGCCAGCTCACCCGCTGGTCGGGGTGGCAATCAGCCCCAGCATTTT
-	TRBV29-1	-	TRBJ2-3	CSVDSVLDTQYF	TGCAGCGTTGACTCGGTTCTGGATACGCAGTATTTT
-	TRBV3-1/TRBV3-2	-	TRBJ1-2	CAGSSGFGGYTF	TGTGCCGGTAGTTCGGGGTTTGGGGGCTACACCTTC
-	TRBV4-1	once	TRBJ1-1	CASSPRATLNTEAFF	TGCGCCAGCAGCCCGCGGGCGACCCTGAACACTGAAGCTTTCTTT
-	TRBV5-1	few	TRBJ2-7	CASSYYPGDYEQYF	TGCGCCAGCAGCTATTACCCAGGGGACTACGAGCAGTACTTC
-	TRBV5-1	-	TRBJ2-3	CASSQLQHTQYF	TGCGCCAGCAGCCAGCTACAGCATACGCAGTATTTT
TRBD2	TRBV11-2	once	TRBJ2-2	CASSPLSGLASGELFF	TGTGCCAGCAGCCCGCTATCGGGACTAGCGTCCGGGGAGCTGTTTTTT
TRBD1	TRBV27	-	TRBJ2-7	CASSFGRGQEQYF	TGTGCCAGCAGTTTCGGCAGGGGGCAAGAGCAGTACTTC
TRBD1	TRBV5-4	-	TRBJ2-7	CASSFGRDSSYEQYF	TGTGCCAGCAGTTTTGGCAGGGACAGTAGCTACGAGCAGTACTTC
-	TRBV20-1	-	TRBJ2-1	CSAPGQIEQFF	TGCAGTGCCCCCGGACAGATCGAGCAGTTCTTC
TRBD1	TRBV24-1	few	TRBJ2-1	CATGQGATTEQFF	TGTGCCACCGGGCAGGGGGCGACGACCGAGCAGTTCTTC
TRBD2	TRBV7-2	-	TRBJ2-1	CASSLLAGGSNEQFF	TGTGCCAGCAGCTTACTAGCGGGGGGGTCCAATGAGCAGTTCTTC
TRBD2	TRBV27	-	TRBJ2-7	CASSPRGLAYEQYF	TGTGCCAGCAGTCCCCGGGGACTAGCGTACGAGCAGTACTTC
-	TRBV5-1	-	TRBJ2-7	CASSSTNEQYF	TGCGCCAGCAGCAGTACTAACGAGCAGTACTTC
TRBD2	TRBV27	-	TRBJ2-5	CASSQLLPAGGPRETQYF	TGTGCCAGCAGTCAACTACTCCCAGCGGGGGGGCCGAGGGAGACCCAGTACTTC
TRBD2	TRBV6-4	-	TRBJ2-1	CASIKRGSYNEQFF	TGTGCCAGCATTAAGCGGGGGAGCTACAATGAGCAGTTCTTC
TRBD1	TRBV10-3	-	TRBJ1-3	CAISEGGTGHTDGNTIYF	TGTGCCATCAGTGAAGGGGGGACAGGCCACACCGACGGAAACACCATATATTTT
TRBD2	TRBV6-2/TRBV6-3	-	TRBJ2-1	CASSYPTSAHSSYNEQFF	TGTGCCAGCAGTTACCCGACTAGCGCCCACAGCTCCTACAATGAGCAGTTCTTC
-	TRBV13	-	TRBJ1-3	CASSHRGGQRSGNTIYF	TGTGCCAGCAGCCATCGGGGAGGTCAGCGCTCTGGAAACACCATATATTTT
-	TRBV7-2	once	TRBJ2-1	CASSPSLANEQFF	TGTGCCAGCAGCCCCAGTTTGGCCAATGAGCAGTTCTTC
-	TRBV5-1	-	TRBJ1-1	CASSLDRTNTEAFF	TGCGCCAGCAGCTTGGACAGGACGAACACTGAAGCTTTCTTT
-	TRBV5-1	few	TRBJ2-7	CASSPNPAVTYEQYF	TGCGCCAGCAGCCCCAACCCAGCGGTTACCTACGAGCAGTACTTC
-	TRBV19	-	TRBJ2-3	CASSIPSTDTQYF	TGTGCCAGTAGTATACCATCCACAGATACGCAGTATTTT
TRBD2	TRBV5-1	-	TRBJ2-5	CASSLQLAGGETQYF	TGCGCCAGCAGCTTACAACTAGCGGGAGGCGAGACCCAGTACTTC
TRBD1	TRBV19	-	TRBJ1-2	CASSIVETGNYGYTF	TGTGCCAGTAGTATAGTAGAGACAGGGAACTATGGCTACACCTTC
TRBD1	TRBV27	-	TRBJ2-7	CASSPDRGTRGEQYF	TGTGCCAGCAGTCCAGACAGGGGTACCCGGGGTGAGCAGTACTTC
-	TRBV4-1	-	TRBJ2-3	CASSQLQGLNTQYF	TGCGCCAGCAGCCAATTACAGGGTCTTAATACGCAGTATTTT
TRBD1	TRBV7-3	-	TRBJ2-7	CASSSGTGLEQYF	TGTGCCAGCAGCTCGGGGACAGGCCTCGAGCAGTACTTC
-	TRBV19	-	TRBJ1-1	CASSWGNNRVNTEAFF	TGTGCCAGTAGTTGGGGAAACAACAGGGTGAACACTGAAGCTTTCTTT
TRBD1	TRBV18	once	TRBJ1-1	CASSPPPTGGETEAFF	TGTGCCAGCTCACCACCTCCGACAGGGGGAGAGACTGAAGCTTTCTTT
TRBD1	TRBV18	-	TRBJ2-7	CASSPTATRDRGSEQYF	TGTGCCAGCTCACCTACAGCTACCCGGGACAGAGGGTCCGAGCAGTACTTC
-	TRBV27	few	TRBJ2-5	CASSGVGYETQYF	TGTGCCAGCTCAGGGGTGGGGTATGAGACCCAGTACTTC
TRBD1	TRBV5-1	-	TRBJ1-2	CASSQGQTRLGGYTF	TGCGCCAGCAGCCAGGGACAGACCCGTCTTGGCGGCTACACCTTC
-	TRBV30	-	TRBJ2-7	CAWSVAYEQYF	TGTGCCTGGAGTGTCGCCTACGAGCAGTACTTC
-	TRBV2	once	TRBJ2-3	CASSEYPARVRPRLYF	TGTGCCAGCAGTGAATACCCCGCCAGGGTCCGTCCCCGCCTGTATTTT
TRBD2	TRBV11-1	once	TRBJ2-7	CASSPTYGTRRSEQYF	TGTGCCAGCAGTCCTACCTACGGGACTAGACGTTCCGAGCAGTACTTC
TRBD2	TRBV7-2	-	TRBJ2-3	CASSPGTSGSTGTQYF	TGTGCCAGCAGCCCCGGGACTAGCGGGAGTACCGGTACGCAGTATTTT
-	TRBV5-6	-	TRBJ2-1	CASSPGFSYNEQFF	TGTGCCAGCAGCCCAGGATTCTCCTACAATGAGCAGTTCTTC
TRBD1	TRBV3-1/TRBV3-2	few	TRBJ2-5	CASIGGSKETQYF	TGTGCCAGCATAGGGGGCAGTAAAGAGACCCAGTACTTC
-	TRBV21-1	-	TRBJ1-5	CASSKDVEVLLDQPQHF	TGTGCCAGCAGCAAAGATGTCGAAGTGCTCTTAGATCAGCCCCAGCATTTT
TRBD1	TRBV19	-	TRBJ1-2	CASSTQGQGYGYTF	TGTGCCAGTAGTACCCAGGGACAGGGCTATGGCTACACCTTC
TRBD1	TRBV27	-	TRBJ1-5	CASSSGTGYQPQHF	TGTGCCAGCAGCTCCGGGACAGGGTATCAGCCCCAGCATTTT
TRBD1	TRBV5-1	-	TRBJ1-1	CASSGWSGGLKNTEAFF	TGCGCCAGCAGCGGGTGGTCAGGGGGTCTGAAGAACACTGAAGCTTTCTTT
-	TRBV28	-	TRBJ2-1	CASSFPTGSYNEQFF	TGTGCCAGCAGTTTCCCGACAGGCTCCTACAATGAGCAGTTCTTC
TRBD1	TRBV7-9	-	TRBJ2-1	CASSSRDSKDEQFF	TGTGCCAGCAGCTCCCGGGACAGTAAAGATGAGCAGTTCTTC
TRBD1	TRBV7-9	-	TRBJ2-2	CASNPPGQGFDTGELFF	TGTGCCAGCAACCCGCCGGGACAGGGTTTTGACACCGGGGAGCTGTTTTTT
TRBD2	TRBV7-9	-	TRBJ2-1	CASSSGLAYGEQFF	TGTGCCAGCAGCTCCGGACTAGCTTATGGTGAGCAGTTCTTC
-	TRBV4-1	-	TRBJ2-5	CASGRPDQETQYF	TGCGCCTCGGGTAGGCCGGATCAAGAGACCCAGTACTTC
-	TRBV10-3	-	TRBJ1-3	CATTPESGNTIYF	TGTGCCACCACGCCCGAGTCTGGAAACACCATATATTTT
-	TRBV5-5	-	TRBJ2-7	CASSRDTNLYEQYF	TGTGCCAGCAGCCGAGACACCAACCTCTACGAGCAGTACTTC
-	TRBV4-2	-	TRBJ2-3	CASSGWASDNTDTQYF	TGTGCCAGCAGCGGATGGGCTAGCGATAACACAGATACGCAGTATTTT
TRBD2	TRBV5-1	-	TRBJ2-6	CASSFAGAGANVLTF	TGCGCCAGCAGTTTTGCGGGGGCTGGGGCCAACGTCCTGACTTTC